Below are 7 T cell receptor beta chains sequenced from a single sample in a study of blood T cells in healthy people across ages. A J-beta primer mix and a sample-barcoded 5' primer were used in a second PCR of roughly 7 to 12 cycles. TCRdb fed the 5' RACE reads into MiXCR, producing one record per CDR3 protein. The data contain roughly 1.4 million distinct CDR3 sequences, approximately 59% of them singletons. The sequenced material came from blood. All receptors derive from a man between 18 and 29 years old in good health.

The chain couples TRBV10-1 to TRBJ2-2; D is undetermined. Germline CDR1 is WNHNN and CDR2 is SYGVQD (reference sequence). Trimming removed 0 bases from V and 3 bases from J, with 5 bases in between. The CDR3 loop spans 14 amino acids. As DNA, the CDR3 is TGCGCCAGCAGTGAGTCTTGGGACACCGGGGAGCTGTTTTTT. Protein sequence: CASSESWDTGELFF.

V is TRBV7-2 and J is TRBJ2-3, with D unclear. The CDR3 is 12 amino acids. V was cut by 7 bases and J by 10 bases, with 15 bases left in between. Germline V lookup: CDR1 SGHTA, CDR2 FQGNSA. The CDR3 loop is CASTPGPPSQYF. As DNA, the CDR3 is TGTGCCAGCACCCCGGGCCCTCCTTCGCAGTATTTT.

The V call is TRBV7-2, the J call TRBJ1-2; D call uncertain. Germline CDR1 SGHTA, CDR2 FQGNSA. The CDR3 is made up of 14 amino acids. The V end lost 6 bases, the J end lost 3 bases, and 14 bases lay between the germline ends. This CDR3 reads CASSYPVDHYGYTF. The CDR3 nucleotides read TGTGCCAGCAGTTACCCCGTGGACCACTATGGCTACACCTTC. Based on the CDR3 plus reference TRBV7-2 and TRBJ1-2, the full variable domain is GAGVSQSPSNKVTEKGKDVELRCDPISGHTALYWYRQSLGQGLEFLIYFQGNSAPDKSGLPSDRFSAERTGGSVSTLTIQRTQQEDSAVYLCASSYPVDHYGYTFGSGTRLTVV.

The chain carries TRBV25-1 and TRBJ1-6; D uncertain. This CDR3 has 19 residues. Germline CDR1 MGHDK, CDR2 SYGVNS. V dropped 4 bases and J dropped 0 bases, with 19 bases sitting between them. The CDR3 sequence is CASSAKRFDPSSYNSPLHF. In DNA form, the CDR3 reads TGTGCCAGCAGTGCCAAACGCTTCGACCCGAGCTCCTATAATTCACCCCTCCACTTT.

J is TRBJ2-2 and V is TRBV2, with D tentatively TRBD1 (5 bases). The CDR3 loop spans 16 amino acids. Germline V gene data show CDR1 as SNHLY and CDR2 as FYNNEI. Deletions cut 8 bases from V and 3 bases from J, with 19 bases between. DNA for the CDR3: TGTGCCAGCTCTCCCCTGGTGGGGCCAGACACCGGGGAGCTGTTTTTT. This gives the protein CASSPLVGPDTGELFF. The full variable domain, its missing parts supplied by reference TRBV2 and TRBJ2-2, is EPEVTQTPSHQVTQMGQEVILRCVPISNHLYFYWYRQILGQKVEFLVSFYNNEISEKSEIFDDQFSVERPDGSNFTLKIRSTKLEDSAMYFCASSPLVGPDTGELFFGEGSRLTVL.

This chain joins TRBV4-1 and TRBJ2-7, with 8 bases that match TRBD1. This CDR3 has 15 residues. J gave up 2 bases and V 1 base, and 4 bases lay outside the gene matches. Germline values: CDR1 MGHRA, CDR2 YSYEKL. In DNA, the CDR3 is TGCGCCAGCAGCCAAGCGTCGGACAGGGCCTACGAGCAGTACTTC. This translates into CASSQASDRAYEQYF.

The V and J genes are TRBV29-1 and TRBJ1-5; D is unclear. The germline gives CDR1 SQVTM, CDR2 ANQGSEA. Deletions cut 3 bases from V and 6 bases from J, with 12 bases between. The CDR3 spans 13 residues. The CDR3, as DNA: TGCAGCGTTGAGAAAGTACGTGGTCAGCCCCAGCATTTT. This translates into CSVEKVRGQPQHF.